This T cell receptor beta chain was identified in a study of regulatory T cells in long-lasting Graves disease. Study-level background: The criterion for persistent Graves' disease was over 5 years of antithyroid drugs with positive TSH receptor antibodies. General study points: Persistent Graves' disease cases displayed lower TCR diversity than newly diagnosed ones. Persistent disease preferred TRBV28, TRBJ1-2 and TRBJ2-5; new disease, TRBV20-1 and TRBJ2-1. Between persistent patients, thousands of public clonotypes were shared, exceeding the roughly 920 shared between new patients.

Sequencing libraries for TCR beta were prepared with iRepertoire HTBI primers and Arm-PCR of CDR3 regions. MiXCR, run by TCRdb on the multiplex PCR reads, gives a single entry per CDR3 protein. The data show a few hundred thousand distinct CDR3 sequences, around 24% seen once. The CDR3 runs 18 residues. V gave up 4 bases and J gave up 3 bases; unmatched junction bases: 17. Germline V lookup: CDR1 SGHRS, CDR2 YFSETQ. As for time point: persistent/refractory GD, antithyroid drugs over 5 years with positive TRAb. PBMC RNA was the source of the TCR library. In regard to this clonotype: Its antigen is not identified.

The source of this sequence is a female donor with Graves disease. The chain links TRBV5-1 to TRBJ1-2; 8 bases line up with TRBD1. Sequencing was performed on peripheral blood mononuclear cells (PBMCs), taken when the disease was refractory, from a patient treated with antithyroid drugs. This chain's CDR3 is CASSGVDTWDRQYYGYTF. Here the CDR3 DNA reads TGCGCCAGCAGCGGAGTTGACACCTGGGACAGGCAGTACTATGGCTACACCTTC.